The 8 T cell receptor beta chains given below trace back to one sample, sequenced in a study of blood T cell repertoires in COVID-19. Using immunoSEQ multiplex PCR, the repertoire was profiled, and TCRdb retains in-frame clones only, with some absent. The sample contains about 74,000 clones, roughly four fifths of which appear only once. The sequenced sample consisted of peripheral blood. The receptors here all came from a human donor in a cohort sampled during active COVID-19.

This clone was picked up one time. The chain carries TRBV29-1 and TRBJ2-3; 8 bases map to TRBD1. Germline CDR1 reads SQVTM; CDR2 reads ANQGSEA. The V gene end was trimmed by 6 bases and the J gene end by 1 base; junction bases not matched to a gene: 3. The CDR3 runs 13 residues. The CDR3 loop reads CSVRTGRTDTQYF. DNA of the CDR3: TGCAGCGTCCGGACAGGGCGCACAGATACGCAGTATTTT.

V and J are TRBV2 and TRBJ1-1; 10 bases align to TRBD1. CDR1 is SNHLY, CDR2 FYNNEI, per germline. V was clipped by 8 bases and J by 0 bases; unmatched bases: 9. This CDR3 spans 16 amino acids. The CDR3 nucleotides read TGTGCCAGCGGAAGGGGACAGGGGATAATGAACACTGAAGCTTTCTTT. This sequence encodes CASGRGQGIMNTEAFF.

This clone was seen a single time. This rearrangement joins TRBV23-1 to TRBJ1-2; D might be TRBD1 (5 bases). TRBV23-1 belongs to the ORF category, with a function that is uncertain. The ends were cut back, 0 bases at V and 2 bases at J, with 7 bases in the middle. The CDR3 has 14 residues. The DNA of the CDR3 is TGCGCCAGCAGTCAATCGGACACGAACTATGGCTACACCTTC. This encodes CASSQSDTNYGYTF.

The V call is TRBV14, the J call TRBJ2-3, with 8 bases that match TRBD2. The CDR3 is made up of 15 amino acids. Germline-derived CDR1 and CDR2 are SGHDN and FVKESK. The trim removed 2 bases at V and 4 bases at J, leaving 5 bases unmatched. CDR3 residues: CASSQISGAADTQYF. CDR3 DNA sequence: TGTGCCAGCAGCCAAATTAGCGGGGCGGCAGATACGCAGTATTTT.

The V and J genes are TRBV18 and TRBJ1-2; 7 bases align to TRBD1. The CDR3 is made up of 14 amino acids. In germline, CDR1 is KGHSH, CDR2 LQKENI. With V trimmed by 2 bases and J by 6 bases, 6 bases remained unmatched. CDR3 DNA: TGTGCCAGCTCACCAGCAGGGGGTTTCGATGGCTACACCTTC. Amino acid sequence: CASSPAGGFDGYTF.

The chain is built from TRBV5-1 and TRBJ2-7; a weak D match, TRBD1 (6 bases). The CDR3 is 14 residues long. V lost 4 bases and J lost 4, with 15 bases in between. The germline gives CDR1 SGHRS, CDR2 YFSETQ. CDR3 sequence (DNA): TGCGCCAGCAGCCGGTCGACAGGAAAATACGAGCAGTACTTC. Its translation is CASSRSTGKYEQYF.

This chain connects TRBV11-2 to TRBJ1-5; 10 positions agree with TRBD1. This CDR3 has 14 residues. Losses at the gene ends were 4 bases for V and 4 bases for J; bases not matched to a gene: 1. Germline V CDR1 and CDR2: SGHAT, FQNNGV. For the CDR3, the DNA is TGTGCCAGCAGCTGGGACAGGGGTAATCAGCCCCAGCATTTT. Translation gives CASSWDRGNQPQHF.

This chain joins TRBV7-9 and TRBJ1-2; D is perhaps TRBD1 (5 bases). Trimming cost V 5 bases and J 4 bases, with 11 bases left between them. The CDR3 runs 13 residues. Germline V lookup: CDR1 SEHNR, CDR2 FQNEAQ (reference sequence). The CDR3 region has the DNA TGTGCCAGCAGCCCCGCGGGGACCTATGGCTACACCTTC. Translation: CASSPAGTYGYTF.